This T cell receptor (beta chain) came from a study of blood T cell repertoires in COVID-19. In the study overall: Sources were T cells, B-cell-depleted T cells, or PBMCs; the material itself was cDNA or gDNA.

Authors' data handling: Amplified reference gene primers provided the basis for estimating nucleated cell counts. The table came from immunoSEQ multiplex PCR; TCRdb's copy has only in-frame clones and leaves some out. V and J calls plus clone size are reproduced from that table; the DNA served to infer D and trimming. Of fewer than 250,000 clones in the sample, approximately 81% are singletons; the top ten hold about 20%. The specimen was peripheral blood. This sequence was found in a man aged 30 to 39 with active or convalescent COVID-19.

The CDR3 loop is CARTPGTGGSADEKLFF. In nucleotides, the CDR3 is TGTGCCAGAACCCCCGGAACAGGGGGCTCAGCGGATGAAAAACTGTTTTTT. The genes are TRBV5-3 and TRBJ1-4, with TRBD1 matching over 9 bases. TRBV5-3 is an open reading frame whose function is uncertain. J gave up 6 bases and V 6 bases, and 15 bases lay outside the gene matches. The CDR3 contains 17 residues.